These T cell receptor beta chains were read from a single sample in a study of vaccination and CD4 T cells after COVID-19. One entry per CDR3 protein results from TCRdb running MiXCR on the PCR reads. The repertoire holds 2,500 to 3,500 distinct CDR3 sequences, with around 80% as singletons. These receptors lack a known antigen. Sequencing used CD4+ T cells from blood, cultured in vitro. The source is a human donor who had recovered from COVID-19. CDR3s include the opening cysteine and the closing phenylalanine or tryptophan. Each record gives: clone size, D gene, V gene, J gene, CDR3 protein, CDR3 DNA. D genes are given only for firm matches. A clone size is listed for some rows: how often the clone was seen (once, few, many), or a class if it is expanded.

size: -
D: TRBD1
V: TRBV6-4
J: TRBJ2-7
CDR3: CARGQGKHEQYF
DNA: TGTGCCAGAGGACAGGGGAAGCACGAGCAGTACTTC

size: -
D: -
V: TRBV7-8
J: TRBJ1-1
CDR3: CASSSGEGGRNTEAFF
DNA: TGTGCCAGCAGCTCGGGGGAGGGGGGGCGGAACACTGAAGCTTTCTTT

size: -
D: -
V: TRBV2
J: TRBJ1-1
CDR3: CASRVSVHEAFF
DNA: TGTGCCAGCAGAGTATCCGTACATGAAGCTTTCTTT

size: -
D: -
V: TRBV6-1
J: TRBJ2-2
CDR3: CASRAHASGELFF
DNA: TGTGCCAGCAGGGCGCACGCGAGCGGGGAGCTGTTTTTT

size: -
D: -
V: TRBV19
J: TRBJ2-6
CDR3: CASSIGRGGLGSGANVLTF
DNA: TGTGCCAGTAGTATAGGCAGGGGTGGACTAGGCTCTGGGGCCAACGTCCTGACTTTC

size: -
D: -
V: TRBV20-1
J: TRBJ2-5
CDR3: CSVHPTTQVYMPGEETQYF
DNA: TGCAGTGTTCACCCCACGACACAGGTTTATATGCCCGGTGAAGAGACCCAGTACTTC

size: -
D: -
V: TRBV5-4
J: TRBJ1-2
CDR3: CASSLDILRGYTF
DNA: TGTGCCAGCAGCTTGGACATCTTGAGAGGCTACACCTTC

size: -
D: TRBD1
V: TRBV6-1
J: TRBJ1-1
CDR3: CASTPGWGDRGAGEAFF
DNA: TGTGCCAGCACCCCGGGTTGGGGGGACAGGGGAGCGGGGGAAGCTTTCTTT

size: medium-sized
D: -
V: TRBV3-1
J: TRBJ1-6
CDR3: CASSQGARIRGGSPLHF
DNA: TGTGCCAGCAGCCAAGGTGCACGGATTAGGGGGGGCTCACCCCTCCACTTT

size: -
D: -
V: TRBV19
J: TRBJ2-2
CDR3: CASERVLNTGELFF
DNA: TGTGCCAGTGAGAGGGTATTGAACACCGGGGAGCTGTTTTTT

size: large
D: -
V: TRBV21-1
J: TRBJ1-5
CDR3: CARGRTAPYSNQPQHF
DNA: TGTGCCAGAGGACGGACAGCACCTTATAGCAATCAGCCCCAGCATTTT

size: -
D: -
V: TRBV12-3/TRBV12-4
J: TRBJ2-2
CDR3: CASSPRTGALYEQYFGPGTRELFF
DNA: -

size: -
D: -
V: TRBV5-1
J: TRBJ1-2
CDR3: CASSEGYGYTF
DNA: TGCGCCAGCAGCGAGGGATATGGCTACACCTTC

size: -
D: -
V: TRBV10-1
J: TRBJ1-1
CDR3: CASSRRQEVIRNTEAFF
DNA: TGCGCCAGCAGTAGGAGGCAGGAGGTGATTAGGAACACTGAAGCTTTCTTT

size: medium-sized
D: -
V: TRBV14
J: TRBJ1-1
CDR3: CASSQVVEAFF
DNA: TGTGCCAGCAGCCAAGTAGTTGAAGCTTTCTTT

size: -
D: TRBD1
V: TRBV6-5
J: TRBJ1-2
CDR3: CASSSAGQGIFGYTF
DNA: TGTGCCAGCAGTTCCGCGGGACAGGGTATATTTGGCTACACCTTC

size: -
D: -
V: TRBV19
J: TRBJ1-5
CDR3: CASAADQPQHF
DNA: TGTGCCAGCGCGGCGGATCAGCCCCAGCATTTT

size: once
D: -
V: TRBV21-1
J: TRBJ1-2
CDR3: CASSEKKVPASTDGYTF
DNA: TGTGCCAGCAGCGAAAAAAAGGTTCCCGCCTCAACGGATGGCTACACCTTC

size: -
D: -
V: TRBV12-3/TRBV12-4
J: TRBJ1-2
CDR3: CASTKDGEINYGYTF
DNA: TGTGCCAGCACTAAAGACGGGGAAATAAACTATGGCTACACCTTC

size: -
D: -
V: TRBV27
J: TRBJ1-2
CDR3: CASSSNHRGQIYGYTF
DNA: TGTGCCAGCAGTTCAAACCACCGGGGTCAGATCTATGGCTACACCTTC

size: -
D: TRBD2
V: TRBV19
J: TRBJ2-6
CDR3: CASSQSSGGRSGANVLTF
DNA: TGTGCCAGTAGCCAGTCTAGCGGGGGCCGCTCTGGGGCCAACGTCCTGACTTTC

size: -
D: TRBD1
V: TRBV7-9
J: TRBJ1-1
CDR3: CASSQTGQGYTEAFF
DNA: TGTGCCAGCAGTCAAACGGGACAGGGGTACACTGAAGCTTTCTTT

size: -
D: -
V: TRBV7-9
J: TRBJ1-5
CDR3: CASSLNLQGPNQPQHF
DNA: TGTGCCAGCAGCTTAAATCTGCAGGGCCCTAATCAGCCCCAGCATTTT

size: -
D: -
V: TRBV28
J: TRBJ1-6
CDR3: CASSLRDPPLHF
DNA: TGTGCCAGCAGTTTGCGGGACCCACCCCTCCACTTT

size: -
D: -
V: TRBV18
J: TRBJ2-3
CDR3: CASSPGEDGDTQYF
DNA: TGTGCCAGCTCACCAGGGGAAGATGGGGATACGCAGTATTTT

size: -
D: -
V: TRBV6-1
J: TRBJ1-2
CDR3: CASSLGGTDYGYTF
DNA: TGTGCCAGCAGTCTCGGCGGGACTGACTATGGCTACACCTTC

size: large
D: TRBD1
V: TRBV7-9
J: TRBJ1-2
CDR3: CASSLNRGDYGYTF
DNA: TGTGCCAGCAGCTTGAACAGGGGTGACTATGGCTACACCTTC

size: -
D: TRBD1
V: TRBV6-1
J: TRBJ1-2
CDR3: CASSDWQGAGYTF
DNA: TGTGCCAGCAGTGATTGGCAGGGGGCTGGCTACACCTTC

size: -
D: -
V: TRBV30
J: TRBJ2-6
CDR3: CACPFSGANVLTF
DNA: TGTGCCTGCCCCTTCTCTGGGGCCAACGTCCTGACTTTC

size: -
D: TRBD1
V: TRBV6-5
J: TRBJ1-1
CDR3: CASSFQGAWTEAFF
DNA: TGTGCCAGCAGTTTCCAGGGGGCTTGGACTGAAGCTTTCTTT

size: -
D: TRBD2
V: TRBV30
J: TRBJ2-3
CDR3: CAFRLAGPGGTDTQYF
DNA: TGTGCCTTTAGACTAGCGGGGCCAGGGGGCACAGATACGCAGTATTTT

size: -
D: TRBD2
V: TRBV6-1
J: TRBJ2-3
CDR3: CASRERGITSTDTQYF
DNA: TGTGCCAGCCGGGAGCGGGGGATAACTAGCACAGATACGCAGTATTTT